This TCR beta chain comes out of a study of CD8+CD57+ T cells in acquired aplastic anemia (dated by TCRdb to the late 2010s). For context, the study as a whole: Extracted DNA from sorted CD4+ and CD8+ cells averaged 3.2 ug, ranging from roughly 0.17 to 30 ug. A CD8+CD57+ expansion meant a frequency higher than the mean frequency seen in healthy subjects. General conclusions and limits of the study: Some 27 CD8+ CDR3 sequences were found in both patients and controls but appeared to be highly expressed in patients and within the immunodominant clones of the patients. Patients and healthy controls showed no significant difference in CD8+ Simpson's diversity (P=0.060).

TCR beta VDJ combination and CDR3 sequence profiling used genomic DNA as the template. An Illumina HiSeq 2000 was used for TCR repertoire sequencing. The study's own analysis went as follows. TRBV/TRBJ rearrangement plots, CDR3 size and DJ length profiles, and Simpson's diversity index were used to evaluate the repertoires. Whichever DNA sequence was most abundant in the deep sequencing data was defined as the immunodominant clone. CDR3 amino acid sequences were screened for sharing across subjects and compared with published repertoires and the VDJdb database. The public sequencing data were trimmed at Q25 with fastp and processed into clonotypes with MiXCR by TCRdb, which kept only in-frame beta chains. Entries that share a CDR3 protein sequence are merged under the most common genes and DNA. What appears here as the V and J calls and clone size reflects TCRdb's work, not the paper's. The sample data list about 200,000 distinct CDR3 sequences, and around 50% of these were observed just once. In total, the top ten clones hold 15% to 20% of the sample.

V was cut back by 5 bases and J by 9 bases, leaving a gap of 31 bases between them. The cysteine opens and the phenylalanine closes a CDR3 of 18 amino acids. Only the CDR3 part of the read is kept: 54 bases, read in frame from the first base. From the germline V gene, CDR1 is SGHVS and CDR2 is FQNEAQ. Worth noting for this clonotype: This clone's antigen is unknown. No clone much larger than this one lies a single base away; base qualities are absent.

The patients picked for sequencing were ones in whom flow cytometry had shown an expansion of CD8+CD57+ cells. Every patient had a diagnosis of severe acquired aplastic anemia based on International Study of Aplastic Anemia and Agranulocytosis and Camitta criteria. No therapy had been received by the patients at the time of blood sampling. In this study, sorted CD4+ and CD8+ T cells from the blood of healthy subjects and of severe aplastic anemia patients had their TCR repertoires deep-sequenced. Patients were enrolled under clinicaltrials.gov protocols 00001620, 01623167, 00001397, 00071045, 00081523 and 00961064 in the USA. Ficoll-Paque density gradient centrifugation was used to isolate peripheral blood mononuclear cells. Before DNA was extracted, CD4+ and CD8+ T cells were sorted using either FACS or magnetic beads.

The sequenced sample consisted of sorted CD4+, CD8+, or CD8+CD57+ T cells (not recorded which) from PBMCs. This clonotype was obtained from a human donor with aplastic anemia. The chain links TRBV7-8 with TRBJ2-5, with a tentative D gene TRBD2 over 6 matching bases. The DNA is as follows: TGTGCCAGCAGCCTACCCCCGTTGGGGGGTTATAGCAATCAGCCCCAGTACTTC. It translates as CASSLPPLGGYSNQPQYF.